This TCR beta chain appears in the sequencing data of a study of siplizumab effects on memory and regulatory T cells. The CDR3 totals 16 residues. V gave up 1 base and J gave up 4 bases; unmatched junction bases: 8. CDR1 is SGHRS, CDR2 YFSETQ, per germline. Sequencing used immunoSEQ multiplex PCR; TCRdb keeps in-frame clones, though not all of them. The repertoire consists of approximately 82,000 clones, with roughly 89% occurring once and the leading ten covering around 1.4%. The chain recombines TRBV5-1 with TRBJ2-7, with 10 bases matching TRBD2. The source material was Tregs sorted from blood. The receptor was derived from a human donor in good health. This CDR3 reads CASSLSLASGGYEQYF. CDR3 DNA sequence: TGCGCCAGCAGCTTGAGTCTGGCTAGCGGGGGTTACGAGCAGTACTTC. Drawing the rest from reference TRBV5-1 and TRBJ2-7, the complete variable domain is KAGVTQTPRYLIKTRGQQVTLSCSPISGHRSVSWYQQTPGQGLQFLFEYFSETQRNKGNFPGRFSGRQFSNSRSEMNVSTLELGDSALYLCASSLSLASGGYEQYFGPGTRLTVT.